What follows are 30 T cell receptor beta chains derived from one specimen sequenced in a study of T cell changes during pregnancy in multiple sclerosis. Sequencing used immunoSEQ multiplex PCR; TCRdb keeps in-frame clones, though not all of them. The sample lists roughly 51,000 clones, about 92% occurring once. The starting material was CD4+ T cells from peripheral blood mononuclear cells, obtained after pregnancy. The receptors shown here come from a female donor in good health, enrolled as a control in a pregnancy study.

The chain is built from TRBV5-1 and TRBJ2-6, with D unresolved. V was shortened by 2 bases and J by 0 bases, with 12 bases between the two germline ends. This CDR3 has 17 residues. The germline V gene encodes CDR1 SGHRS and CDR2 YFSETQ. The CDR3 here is CASSLDRLSSGANVLTF. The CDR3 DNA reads TGCGCCAGCAGCTTAGATCGACTGAGCTCTGGGGCCAACGTCCTGACTTTC.

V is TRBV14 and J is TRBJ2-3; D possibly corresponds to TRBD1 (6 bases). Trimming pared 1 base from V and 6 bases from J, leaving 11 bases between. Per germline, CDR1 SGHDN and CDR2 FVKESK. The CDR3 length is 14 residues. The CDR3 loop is CASSQGTVGDTQYF. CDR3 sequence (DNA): TGTGCCAGCAGCCAAGGGACAGTTGGGGATACGCAGTATTTT.

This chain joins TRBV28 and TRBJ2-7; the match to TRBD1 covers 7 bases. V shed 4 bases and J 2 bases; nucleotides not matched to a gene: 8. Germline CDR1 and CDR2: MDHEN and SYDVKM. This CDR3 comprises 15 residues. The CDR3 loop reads CASSSTGTATYEQYF. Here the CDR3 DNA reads TGTGCCAGCAGTTCCACCGGGACAGCTACCTACGAGCAGTACTTC.

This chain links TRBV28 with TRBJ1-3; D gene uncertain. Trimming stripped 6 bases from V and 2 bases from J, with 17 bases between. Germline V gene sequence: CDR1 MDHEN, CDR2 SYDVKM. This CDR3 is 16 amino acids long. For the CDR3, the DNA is TGTGCCAGCAGATCCCGGGGAGGGTTCGCTGGAAACACCATATATTTT. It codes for CASRSRGGFAGNTIYF.

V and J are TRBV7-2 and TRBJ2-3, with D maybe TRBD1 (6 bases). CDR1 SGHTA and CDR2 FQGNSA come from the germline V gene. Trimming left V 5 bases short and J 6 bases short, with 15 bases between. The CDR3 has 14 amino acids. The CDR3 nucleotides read TGTGCCAGCAGCCCAAACAGGGCGTACGATACGCAGTATTTT. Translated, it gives CASSPNRAYDTQYF.

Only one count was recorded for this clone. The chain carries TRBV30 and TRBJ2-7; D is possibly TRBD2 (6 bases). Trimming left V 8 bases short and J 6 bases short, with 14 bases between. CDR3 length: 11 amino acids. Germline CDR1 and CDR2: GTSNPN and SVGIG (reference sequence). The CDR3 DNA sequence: TGTGCCGGGAAGGACTATGCCGAGCAGTACTTC. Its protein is CAGKDYAEQYF.

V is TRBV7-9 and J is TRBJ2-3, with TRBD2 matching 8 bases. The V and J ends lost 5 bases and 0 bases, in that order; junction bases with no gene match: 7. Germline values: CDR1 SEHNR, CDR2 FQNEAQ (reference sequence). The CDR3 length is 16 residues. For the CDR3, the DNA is TGTGCCAGCAGCCCGCGGGGGGCCGTCAGCACAGATACGCAGTATTTT. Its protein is CASSPRGAVSTDTQYF.

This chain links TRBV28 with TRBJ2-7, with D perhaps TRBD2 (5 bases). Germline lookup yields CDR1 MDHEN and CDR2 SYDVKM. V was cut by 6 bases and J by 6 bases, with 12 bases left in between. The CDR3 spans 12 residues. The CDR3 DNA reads TGTGCCAGCAGCACCGGGGTCGGCGAGCAGTACTTC. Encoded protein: CASSTGVGEQYF.

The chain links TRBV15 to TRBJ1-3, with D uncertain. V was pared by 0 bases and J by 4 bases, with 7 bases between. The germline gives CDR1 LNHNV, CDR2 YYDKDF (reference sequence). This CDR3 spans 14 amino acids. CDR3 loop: CATSRDRLGNTIYF. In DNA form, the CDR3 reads TGTGCCACCAGCAGAGATCGACTAGGAAACACCATATATTTT.

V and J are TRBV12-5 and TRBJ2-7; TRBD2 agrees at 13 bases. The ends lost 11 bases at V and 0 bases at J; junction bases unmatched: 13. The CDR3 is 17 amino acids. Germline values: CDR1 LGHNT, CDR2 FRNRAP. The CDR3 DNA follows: TGTGCTTGTCAGAAGACTAGCGGGGGGTCGAGCTCCTACGAGCAGTACTTC. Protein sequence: CACQKTSGGSSSYEQYF.

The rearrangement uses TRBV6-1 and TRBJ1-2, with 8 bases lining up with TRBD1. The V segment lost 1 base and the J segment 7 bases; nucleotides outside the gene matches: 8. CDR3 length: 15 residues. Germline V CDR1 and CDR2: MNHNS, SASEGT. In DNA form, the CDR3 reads TGTGCCAGCAGTGAAGTTCTAGGACAGGGAGGTGGCTACACCTTC. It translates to CASSEVLGQGGGYTF.

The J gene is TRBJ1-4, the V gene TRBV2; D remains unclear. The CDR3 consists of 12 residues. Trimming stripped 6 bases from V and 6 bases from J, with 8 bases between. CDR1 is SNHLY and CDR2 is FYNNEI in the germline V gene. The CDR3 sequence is CASRRVDEKLFF. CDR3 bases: TGTGCCAGCAGACGGGTTGATGAAAAACTGTTTTTT.

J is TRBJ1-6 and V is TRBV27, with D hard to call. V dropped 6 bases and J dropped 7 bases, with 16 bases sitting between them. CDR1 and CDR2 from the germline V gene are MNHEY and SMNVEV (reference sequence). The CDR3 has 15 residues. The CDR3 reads CASREISFENSPLHF. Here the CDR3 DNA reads TGTGCCAGCAGAGAAATTTCATTTGAGAATTCACCCCTCCACTTT.

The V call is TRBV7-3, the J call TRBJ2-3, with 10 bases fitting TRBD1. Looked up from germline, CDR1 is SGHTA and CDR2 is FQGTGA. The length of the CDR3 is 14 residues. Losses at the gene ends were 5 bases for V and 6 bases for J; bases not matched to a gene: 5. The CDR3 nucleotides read TGTGCCAGCAGCCGGGACAGGGGTGATGATACGCAGTATTTT. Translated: CASSRDRGDDTQYF.

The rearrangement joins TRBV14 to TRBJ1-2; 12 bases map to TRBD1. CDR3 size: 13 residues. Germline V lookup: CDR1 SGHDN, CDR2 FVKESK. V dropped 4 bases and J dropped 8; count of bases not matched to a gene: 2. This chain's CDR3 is CASSRDRGRGYTF. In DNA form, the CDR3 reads TGTGCCAGCAGCCGGGACAGGGGGCGAGGCTACACCTTC.

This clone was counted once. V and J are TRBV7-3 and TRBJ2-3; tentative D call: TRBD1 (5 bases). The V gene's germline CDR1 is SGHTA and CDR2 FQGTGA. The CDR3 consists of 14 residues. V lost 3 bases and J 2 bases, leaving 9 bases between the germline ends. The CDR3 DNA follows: TGTGCCAGCAGCTTTAGGGGTCTCACAGATACGCAGTATTTT. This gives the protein CASSFRGLTDTQYF. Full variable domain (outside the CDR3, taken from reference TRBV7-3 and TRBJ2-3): GAGVSQTPSNKVTEKGKYVELRCDPISGHTALYWYRQSLGQGPEFLIYFQGTGAADDSGLPNDRFFAVRPEGSVSTLKIQRTERGDSAVYLCASSFRGLTDTQYFGPGTRLTVL.

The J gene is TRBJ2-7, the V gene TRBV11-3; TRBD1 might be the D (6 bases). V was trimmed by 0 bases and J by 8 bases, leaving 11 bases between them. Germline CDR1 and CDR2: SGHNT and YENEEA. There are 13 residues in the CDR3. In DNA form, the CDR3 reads TGTGCCAGCAGCTTAGATGCCAGGGGCCAGCAGTACTTC. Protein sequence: CASSLDARGQQYF.

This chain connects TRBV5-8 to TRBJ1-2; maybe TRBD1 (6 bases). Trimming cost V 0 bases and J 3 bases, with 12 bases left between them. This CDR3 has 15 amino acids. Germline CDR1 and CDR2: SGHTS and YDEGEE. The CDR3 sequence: CASSLGTAQHYGYTF. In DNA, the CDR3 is TGTGCCAGCAGCTTGGGGACAGCCCAACACTATGGCTACACCTTC.

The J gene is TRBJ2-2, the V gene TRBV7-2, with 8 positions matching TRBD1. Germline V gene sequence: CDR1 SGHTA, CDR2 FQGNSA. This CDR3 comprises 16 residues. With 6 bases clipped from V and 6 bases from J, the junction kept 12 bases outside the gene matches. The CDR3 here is CASRQGAGPYSGELFF. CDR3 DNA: TGTGCCAGCAGGCAGGGGGCAGGGCCTTATTCCGGGGAGCTGTTTTTT.

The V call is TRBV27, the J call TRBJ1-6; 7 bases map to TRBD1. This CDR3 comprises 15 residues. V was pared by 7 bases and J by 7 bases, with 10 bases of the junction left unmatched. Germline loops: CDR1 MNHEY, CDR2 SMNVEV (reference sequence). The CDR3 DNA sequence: TGTGCCAGCAAAATCGGGACAGTCAAAAATTCACCCCTCCACTTT. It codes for CASKIGTVKNSPLHF.

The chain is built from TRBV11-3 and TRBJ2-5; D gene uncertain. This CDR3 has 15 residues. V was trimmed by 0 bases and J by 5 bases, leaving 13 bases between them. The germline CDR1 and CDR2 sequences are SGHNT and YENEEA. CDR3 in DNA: TGTGCCAGCAGCTTAGAGAGTGGCCGGCGGGAGACCCAGTACTTC. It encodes CASSLESGRRETQYF.

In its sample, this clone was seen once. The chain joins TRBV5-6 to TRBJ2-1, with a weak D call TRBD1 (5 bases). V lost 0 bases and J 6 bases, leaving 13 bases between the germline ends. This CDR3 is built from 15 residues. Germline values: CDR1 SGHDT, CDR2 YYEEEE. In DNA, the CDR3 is TGTGCCAGCAGCTTGGGACAGATTACCGCCAATGAGCAGTTCTTC. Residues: CASSLGQITANEQFF.

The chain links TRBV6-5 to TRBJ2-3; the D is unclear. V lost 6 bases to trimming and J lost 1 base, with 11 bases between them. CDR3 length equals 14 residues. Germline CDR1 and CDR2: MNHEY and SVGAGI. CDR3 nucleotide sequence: TGTGCCAGCAGGCGGAAAAGAGGCACAGATACGCAGTATTTT. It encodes CASRRKRGTDTQYF.

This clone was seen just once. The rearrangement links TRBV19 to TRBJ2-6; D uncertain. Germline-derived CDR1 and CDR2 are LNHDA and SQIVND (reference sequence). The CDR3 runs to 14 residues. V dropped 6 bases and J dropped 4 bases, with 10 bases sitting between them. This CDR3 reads CASRLVMGANVLTF. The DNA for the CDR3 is TGTGCCAGTAGACTGGTGATGGGGGCCAACGTCCTGACTTTC. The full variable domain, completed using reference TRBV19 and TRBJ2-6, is DGGITQSPKYLFRKEGQNVTLSCEQNLNHDAMYWYRQDPGQGLRLIYYSQIVNDFQKGDIAEGYSVSREKKESFPLTVTSAQKNPTAFYLCASRLVMGANVLTFGAGSRLTVL.

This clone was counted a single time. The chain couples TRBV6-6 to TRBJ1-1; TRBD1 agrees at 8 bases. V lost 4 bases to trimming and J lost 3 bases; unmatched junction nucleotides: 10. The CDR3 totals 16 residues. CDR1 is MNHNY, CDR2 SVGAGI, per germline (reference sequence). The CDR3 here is CASSSMGQTGDTEAFF. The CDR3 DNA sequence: TGTGCCAGCAGTTCCATGGGACAGACAGGGGACACTGAAGCTTTCTTT.

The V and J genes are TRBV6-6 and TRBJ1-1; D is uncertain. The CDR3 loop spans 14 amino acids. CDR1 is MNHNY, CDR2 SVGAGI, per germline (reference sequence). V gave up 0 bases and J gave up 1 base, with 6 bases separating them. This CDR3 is CASSYSAKNTEAFF. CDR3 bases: TGTGCCAGCAGTTACTCTGCGAAGAACACTGAAGCTTTCTTT.

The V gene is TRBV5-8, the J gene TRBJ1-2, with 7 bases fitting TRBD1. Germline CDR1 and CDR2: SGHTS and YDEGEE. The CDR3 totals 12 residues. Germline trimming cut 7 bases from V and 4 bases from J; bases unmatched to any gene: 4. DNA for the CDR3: TGTGCCAGCGGAGGGGGCCTCTATGGCTACACCTTC. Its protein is CASGGGLYGYTF.

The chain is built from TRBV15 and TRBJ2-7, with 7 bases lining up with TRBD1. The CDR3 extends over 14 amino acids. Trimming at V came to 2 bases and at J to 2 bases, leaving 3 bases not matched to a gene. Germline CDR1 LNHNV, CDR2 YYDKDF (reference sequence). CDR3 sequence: CATSRPGQTYEQYF. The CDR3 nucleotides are TGTGCCACCAGCAGACCGGGACAGACCTACGAGCAGTACTTC.

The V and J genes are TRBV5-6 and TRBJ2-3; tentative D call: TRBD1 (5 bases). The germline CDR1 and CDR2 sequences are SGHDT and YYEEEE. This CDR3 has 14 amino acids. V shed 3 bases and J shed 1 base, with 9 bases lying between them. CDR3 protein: CASSSTTGTDTQYF. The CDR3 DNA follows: TGTGCCAGCAGCTCGACGACAGGCACAGATACGCAGTATTTT.

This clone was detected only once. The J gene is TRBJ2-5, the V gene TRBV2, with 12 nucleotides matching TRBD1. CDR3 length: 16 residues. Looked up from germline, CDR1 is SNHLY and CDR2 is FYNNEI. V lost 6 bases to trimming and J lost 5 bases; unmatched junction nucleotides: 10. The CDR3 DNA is TGTGCCAGCAGACTCCGGGACAGGGGGCCTCGGGAGACCCAGTACTTC. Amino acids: CASRLRDRGPRETQYF.